A selection of T cell receptor beta chains follows, all from one sample in a study of blood T cell repertoires in COVID-19. Method: immunoSEQ multiplex PCR; TCRdb's copy keeps in-frame clones and lacks some. The sample contains some 130,000 clones, roughly nine tenths of which appear only once. Sample: peripheral blood. These receptors were obtained from a man aged 60 to 75 with COVID-19, enrolled during active disease. Both conserved end residues are part of each CDR3. Each record gives: clone size, V gene, D gene, J gene, CDR3 protein, CDR3 DNA. A D gene is named only where the DNA matches it firmly. Not every row has a clone size; where given, it reads once, few, many or a size class.

abundance: .; v_gene: TRBV10-3; d_gene: .; j_gene: TRBJ1-1; CDR3aa: CAIRASLGANTEAFF; CDR3nt: TGTGCCATCAGAGCCTCGTTGGGGGCGAACACTGAAGCTTTCTTT
abundance: .; v_gene: TRBV15; d_gene: .; j_gene: TRBJ2-1; CDR3aa: CATSRPTRYNEQFF; CDR3nt: TGTGCCACCAGCAGACCTACTCGGTACAATGAGCAGTTCTTC
abundance: .; v_gene: TRBV10-3; d_gene: .; j_gene: TRBJ2-5; CDR3aa: CAIRQQETQYF; CDR3nt: TGTGCCATCAGACAGCAAGAGACCCAGTACTTC
abundance: .; v_gene: TRBV6-5; d_gene: .; j_gene: TRBJ1-1; CDR3aa: CASSSVGTKNTEAFF; CDR3nt: TGTGCCAGCAGCTCCGTAGGGACTAAGAACACTGAAGCTTTCTTT
abundance: .; v_gene: TRBV7-9; d_gene: TRBD1; j_gene: TRBJ2-1; CDR3aa: CAITGGTYNEQFF; CDR3nt: TGTGCCATTACAGGGGGCACCTACAATGAGCAGTTCTTC
abundance: once; v_gene: TRBV30; d_gene: .; j_gene: TRBJ1-3; CDR3aa: CAWSQSLQVSGNTIYF; CDR3nt: TGTGCCTGGAGTCAGTCTCTACAGGTATCTGGAAACACCATATATTTT
abundance: many; v_gene: TRBV27; d_gene: .; j_gene: TRBJ1-5; CDR3aa: CASSLRAAAGLRPQHF; CDR3nt: TGTGCCAGCAGTTTACGGGCGGCAGCGGGCCTGCGGCCCCAGCATTTT
abundance: few; v_gene: TRBV13; d_gene: .; j_gene: TRBJ1-1; CDR3aa: CASSTGAVTEAFF; CDR3nt: TGTGCCAGCAGCACCGGAGCCGTCACTGAAGCTTTCTTT
abundance: once; v_gene: TRBV24-1; d_gene: .; j_gene: TRBJ2-7; CDR3aa: CATSDTLADGRDEQYF; CDR3nt: TGTGCCACCAGTGATACCTTAGCGGACGGCCGGGACGAGCAGTACTTC
abundance: .; v_gene: TRBV5-1; d_gene: .; j_gene: TRBJ2-7; CDR3aa: CASSLSQTKAYEQYF; CDR3nt: TGCGCCAGCAGCTTGTCGCAGACTAAGGCCTACGAGCAGTACTTC
abundance: .; v_gene: TRBV28; d_gene: .; j_gene: TRBJ2-3; CDR3aa: CASSLLSGGFGSTDTQYF; CDR3nt: TGTGCCAGCAGTTTATTATCTGGGGGCTTCGGGAGCACAGATACGCAGTATTTT
abundance: .; v_gene: TRBV5-1; d_gene: .; j_gene: TRBJ1-4; CDR3aa: CASSLQGNEKLFF; CDR3nt: TGCGCCAGCAGCCTCCAGGGAAATGAAAAACTGTTTTTT
abundance: once; v_gene: TRBV13; d_gene: TRBD2; j_gene: TRBJ2-5; CDR3aa: CASSPSGSGGGETQYF; CDR3nt: TGTGCCAGCAGCCCCTCGGGATCCGGGGGAGGGGAGACCCAGTACTTC
abundance: .; v_gene: TRBV21-1; d_gene: .; j_gene: TRBJ1-1; CDR3aa: CASSKAHRARAFF; CDR3nt: TGTGCCAGCAGCAAAGCACATCGTGCCCGAGCTTTCTTT
abundance: .; v_gene: TRBV3-1/TRBV3-2; d_gene: .; j_gene: TRBJ2-5; CDR3aa: CASSQGSLTQYF; CDR3nt: TGTGCCAGCAGCCAAGGGAGCTTAACCCAGTACTTC
abundance: .; v_gene: TRBV5-1; d_gene: TRBD2; j_gene: TRBJ2-3; CDR3aa: CASSLGGLAGTDTQYF; CDR3nt: TGCGCCAGCAGCTTGGGGGGACTAGCGGGCACAGATACGCAGTATTTT
abundance: .; v_gene: TRBV24-1; d_gene: TRBD1; j_gene: TRBJ1-2; CDR3aa: CATSDADRGINYGYTF; CDR3nt: TGTGCCACCAGTGATGCCGACAGGGGCATTAACTATGGCTACACCTTC
abundance: .; v_gene: TRBV5-1; d_gene: TRBD2; j_gene: TRBJ2-1; CDR3aa: CASSSEPSGNAEQFF; CDR3nt: TGCGCCAGCAGCTCTGAACCTAGCGGGAACGCTGAGCAGTTCTTC
abundance: .; v_gene: TRBV12-3/TRBV12-4; d_gene: TRBD2; j_gene: TRBJ2-1; CDR3aa: CASRPTSVNEQFF; CDR3nt: TGTGCCAGCAGACCGACTAGCGTCAATGAGCAGTTCTTC
abundance: .; v_gene: TRBV7-9; d_gene: .; j_gene: TRBJ2-5; CDR3aa: CASSPALPQGQETQYF; CDR3nt: TGTGCCAGCAGCCCGGCTCTTCCACAGGGTCAAGAGACCCAGTACTTC
abundance: .; v_gene: TRBV18; d_gene: .; j_gene: TRBJ2-2; CDR3aa: CASSPQGNTGELFF; CDR3nt: TGTGCCAGCTCTCCTCAGGGAAACACCGGGGAGCTGTTTTTT
abundance: .; v_gene: TRBV7-6; d_gene: TRBD2; j_gene: TRBJ2-2; CDR3aa: CASSPSAGADTGELFF; CDR3nt: TGTGCCAGCAGCCCCTCGGCGGGAGCGGACACCGGGGAGCTGTTTTTT
abundance: .; v_gene: TRBV5-1; d_gene: .; j_gene: TRBJ2-1; CDR3aa: CASSSDSSYNEQFF; CDR3nt: TGCGCCAGCAGCTCGGACAGCTCCTACAATGAGCAGTTCTTC